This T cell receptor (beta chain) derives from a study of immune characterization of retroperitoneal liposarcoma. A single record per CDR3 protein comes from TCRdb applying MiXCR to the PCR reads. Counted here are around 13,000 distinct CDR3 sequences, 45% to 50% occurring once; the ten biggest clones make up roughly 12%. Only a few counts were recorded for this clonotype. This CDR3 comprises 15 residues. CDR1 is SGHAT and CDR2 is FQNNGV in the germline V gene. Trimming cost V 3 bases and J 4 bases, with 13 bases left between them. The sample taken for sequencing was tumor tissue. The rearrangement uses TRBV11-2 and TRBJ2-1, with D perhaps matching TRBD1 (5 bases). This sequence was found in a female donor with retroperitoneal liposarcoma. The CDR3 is CASSLGQDLYNEQFF. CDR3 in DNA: TGTGCCAGCAGCTTGGGGCAGGACCTTTACAATGAGCAGTTCTTC.